This T cell receptor (beta chain) was captured by sequencing in a study of CD8+ T cells in alopecia areata. The CDR3 has 16 residues. The germline V gene has CDR1 MNHEY and CDR2 SMNVEV (reference sequence). The V and J ends lost 5 bases and 0 bases respectively, with 13 bases between them. As to treatment: oral pan-JAK inhibitor, 5-10 mg twice daily. RNA was extracted and reverse transcribed into cDNA as the sequencing template. TCRdb's copy holds only in-frame clones and misses some; the assay was immunoSEQ multiplex PCR. The repertoire has over 150,000 clones, 60% of them found once; the top ten carry 3% to 3.5%.

This TCR derives from a human donor with alopecia areata. The material sequenced was CD4+ T cells sorted from blood, taken at week 4, from a patient treated with tofacitinib. The genes are TRBV27 and TRBJ2-2, with D possibly TRBD1 on 6 matching bases. The chain's CDR3 is CASSLQGPPNTGELFF. The CDR3 DNA reads as TGTGCCAGCAGTCTACAGGGTCCCCCGAACACCGGGGAGCTGTTTTTT.